Given below is one T cell receptor beta chain in context. What it recognizes is unknown. TCRdb analysed the reads with MiXCR anew, one entry per CDR3 protein. Among some 350,000 distinct CDR3 sequences, roughly 34% were seen once, and the ten largest hold approximately 13%. The source of the sample is a study of T cell repertoires in cytomegalovirus infection. Whole-study context: Public TCR beta signature analysis indicated the presence of both CMV infection and matching HLA type.

Regarding the study as a whole: Dominating the ex vivo response were HLA-C-restricted CMV-specific TCR beta clonotypes. Carriers of CMV plus the relevant HLA were identified by cumulative public TCR beta family frequency.

The germline V gene encodes CDR1 MDHEN and CDR2 SYDVKM. V was pared by 11 bases and J by 2 bases, with 12 bases of the junction left unmatched. The CDR3 length is 14 residues. Sequenced material: cultured PBMCs, taken from culture after CMV antigen stimulation. This clonotype originated in a human donor in good health (CMV status not recorded). Some clones in this sample may be carry-over from other donors' samples. The chain recombines TRBV28 with TRBJ2-7, with TRBD2 identical over 7 bases. This CDR3 reads CAVLRAGAAYEQYF. The CDR3 DNA reads TGTGCCGTCCTAAGGGCGGGAGCAGCCTACGAGCAGTACTTC.